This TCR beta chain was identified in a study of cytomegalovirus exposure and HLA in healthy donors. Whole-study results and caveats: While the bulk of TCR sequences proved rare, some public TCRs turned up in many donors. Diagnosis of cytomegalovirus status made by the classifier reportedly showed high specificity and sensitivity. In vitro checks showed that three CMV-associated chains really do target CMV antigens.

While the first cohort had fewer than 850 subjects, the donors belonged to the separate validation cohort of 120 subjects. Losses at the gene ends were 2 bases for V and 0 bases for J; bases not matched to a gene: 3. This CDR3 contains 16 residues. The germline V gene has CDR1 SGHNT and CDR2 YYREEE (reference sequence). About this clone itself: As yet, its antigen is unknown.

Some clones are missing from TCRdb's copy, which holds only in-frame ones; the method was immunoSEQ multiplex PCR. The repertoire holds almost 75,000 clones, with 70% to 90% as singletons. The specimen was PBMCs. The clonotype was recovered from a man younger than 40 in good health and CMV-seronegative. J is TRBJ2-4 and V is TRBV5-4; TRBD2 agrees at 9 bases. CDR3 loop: CASSFSGGVAKNIQYF. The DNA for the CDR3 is TGTGCCAGCAGCTTTAGCGGGGGAGTAGCCAAAAACATTCAGTACTTC.